The present entry profiles one T cell receptor beta chain with its context. The antigen is unknown. The V gene's germline CDR1 is ENHRY and CDR2 SYGVKD. Trimming left V 8 bases short and J 0 bases short, with 14 bases between. CDR3 size: 14 residues. The data stem from a study of cytomegalovirus exposure and HLA in healthy donors. Study conclusions and caveats: Cytomegalovirus status, reportedly, was diagnosed with high specificity and sensitivity by the classifier.

Assay used: immunoSEQ multiplex PCR; TCRdb lists only in-frame clones, some missing. Here the sample spans 130,000 or so clones, 89% being singletons. Donors were drawn from the approximately 110-subject validation cohort, separate from the roughly 700-subject first cohort. Sequencing input: PBMCs. This chain links TRBV10-3 with TRBJ2-7, with D perhaps matching TRBD1 (6 bases). The TCR sequence derives from a man aged 25 to 40 in good health and CMV-seronegative. In DNA, the CDR3 is TGTGCCATCGGAAGACAGGAGGACTCCTACGAGCAGTACTTC. Amino acid sequence: CAIGRQEDSYEQYF.